This TCR beta chain was recorded in a study of blood T cell repertoires in COVID-19. Study information: COVID-19 samples from acute and convalescent phases originated in the United States, Italy and Spain.

The repertoire was sequenced with immunoSEQ multiplex PCR; TCRdb's copy has only in-frame clones and lacks some. Of some 340,000 clones in the sample, about 86% are singletons; the top ten hold approximately 3.1%. Germline V gene data show CDR1 as SGHRS and CDR2 as YFSETQ. This CDR3 has 13 residues. V shed 4 bases and J shed 9 bases, with 17 bases lying between them. The sequence was obtained from a man aged 25 to 40 with active or convalescent COVID-19. The specimen sequenced was peripheral blood. The rearrangement links TRBV5-1 to TRBJ2-7; the D gene is possibly TRBD1 (5 bases). The CDR3: CASSSDRVKGQYF. DNA of the CDR3: TGCGCCAGCAGCAGCGACAGAGTTAAGGGGCAGTACTTC.